These 13 T cell receptor beta chains were all obtained from the same sample, sequenced in a study of OX40 agonist ivuxolimab in advanced cancers. Measured with immunoSEQ multiplex PCR; TCRdb has only the in-frame clones, and not every one. In the table there are tens of thousands of clones, around 92% of which are singletons. The sample consisted of CD4+ or CD8+ T cells sorted from blood, taken in a trial of the OX40 agonist ivuxolimab. These TCRs come from an adult with an advanced solid tumor such as melanoma, head and neck, liver or kidney cancer.

The chain links TRBV7-3 to TRBJ2-7; 8 bases are a match to TRBD2. Trimming cost V 5 bases and J 2 bases; bases outside gene matches: 8. CDR1 and CDR2 from the germline V gene are SGHTA and FQGTGA. The CDR3 is 15 amino acids. CDR3 residues: CASSQYGGAAYEQYF. CDR3 nucleotide sequence: TGTGCCAGCAGCCAATACGGGGGGGCCGCCTACGAGCAGTACTTC.

This clone occurred once. The chain couples TRBV5-1 to TRBJ1-1; D perhaps matches TRBD1 (6 bases). CDR1 and CDR2 (germline): SGHRS, YFSETQ. The V and J ends lost 4 bases and 7 bases respectively, with 11 bases between them. There are 12 residues in the CDR3. DNA of the CDR3: TGCGCCAGCAGCAGAGAGGACAGTGAAGCTTTCTTT. It codes for CASSREDSEAFF.

The CDR3 sequence: CSVSWDGEGYTF. The CDR3 DNA is TGCAGCGTTAGTTGGGACGGAGAAGGCTACACCTTC. The chain is built from TRBV29-1 and TRBJ1-2; possibly TRBD1 for D (5 bases). Trimming removed 5 bases at V and 8 bases at J, with 15 bases between. Germline V CDR1 and CDR2: SQVTM, ANQGSEA. The CDR3 covers 12 residues.

CDR3 in amino acids: CASSLSRGVGGELFF. The CDR3 coding sequence is TGTGCCAGCAGCTTATCGCGGGGAGTCGGCGGGGAGCTGTTTTTT. This chain connects TRBV7-7 to TRBJ2-2, with D possibly TRBD2 on 6 matching bases. The CDR3 sequence is 15 residues long. Per the germline V gene, CDR1 is SSHAT and CDR2 is FNYEAQ (reference sequence). Trimming removed 2 bases from V and 7 bases from J, with 14 bases in between.

The genes are TRBV10-3 and TRBJ1-1; D not resolved. Trimming stripped 1 base from V and 5 bases from J, with 14 bases between. This CDR3 region has 15 residues. Per the germline V gene, CDR1 is ENHRY and CDR2 is SYGVKD. As DNA, the CDR3 is TGTGCCATCAGTGAGTGGGAAAACCAAGGGACTGAAGCTTTCTTT. Amino acid sequence: CAISEWENQGTEAFF.

The rearrangement uses TRBV25-1 and TRBJ2-3, with 12 positions matching TRBD2. CDR1 MGHDK and CDR2 SYGVNS come from the germline V gene. CDR3 size: 16 residues. V shed 4 bases, J shed 2 bases, and the junction held 4 bases outside the gene matches. DNA for the CDR3: TGTGCCAGCAGTGGTTGGACTAGCGGGGACACAGATACGCAGTATTTT. Translating it yields CASSGWTSGDTDTQYF. The variable domain in full, with the rest retrieved from reference TRBV25-1 and TRBJ2-3, is EADIYQTPRYLVIGTGKKITLECSQTMGHDKMYWYQQDPGMELHLIHYSYGVNSTEKGDLSSESTVSRIRTEHFPLTLESARPSHTSQYLCASSGWTSGDTDTQYFGPGTRLTVL.

CDR3: CASSIASGLDTGELFF. The CDR3 nucleotides are TGCGCCAGCAGCATCGCTAGCGGTTTGGACACCGGGGAGCTGTTTTTT. The chain couples TRBV5-1 to TRBJ2-2, with TRBD2 identical over 7 bases. The CDR3 is made up of 16 amino acids. V was pared by 4 bases and J by 3 bases, with 9 bases of the junction left unmatched. CDR1 and CDR2 (germline): SGHRS, YFSETQ.

The rearrangement uses TRBV7-2 and TRBJ2-1; maybe TRBD2 (5 bases). CDR3 length equals 13 residues. Germline V gene lookup returns CDR1 SGHTA and CDR2 FQGNSA. V was pared by 7 bases and J by 2 bases, with 9 bases between. In DNA, the CDR3 is TGTGCCAGCAAGGCTAGCACCTACAATGAGCAGTTCTTC. Translation gives CASKASTYNEQFF.

The chain recombines TRBV6-6 with TRBJ2-1; tentatively, D is TRBD1 (5 bases). Germline-derived CDR1 and CDR2 are MNHNY and SVGAGI (reference sequence). Trimming pared 5 bases from V and 8 bases from J, leaving 10 bases between. The CDR3 contains 12 residues. CDR3 DNA sequence: TGTGCCAGCAGTCCACCAGGGTATGAGCAGTTCTTC. Protein: CASSPPGYEQFF.

The gene calls are TRBV18 and TRBJ2-2; the D gene is possibly TRBD1 (5 bases). Germline CDR1 is KGHSH and CDR2 is LQKENI. V gave up 6 bases and J gave up 1 base, with 9 bases separating them. The CDR3 sequence is 14 residues long. The CDR3 coding sequence is TGTGCCAGCTCTCTTGGACAGAACACCGGGGAGCTGTTTTTT. Its translation is CASSLGQNTGELFF.

The chain couples TRBV6-5 to TRBJ2-1; 10 positions agree with TRBD2. Germline trimming cut 1 base from V and 5 bases from J; bases unmatched to any gene: 5. Per the germline V gene, CDR1 is MNHEY and CDR2 is SVGAGI. This CDR3 contains 16 residues. CDR3 in DNA: TGTGCCAGCAGTTACTTTACTAGCGGGAATAACAATGAGCAGTTCTTC. Translating it yields CASSYFTSGNNNEQFF.

The rearrangement joins TRBV27 to TRBJ2-1, with 8 bases that match TRBD2. CDR1 MNHEY and CDR2 SMNVEV come from the germline V gene (reference sequence). V trimming: 5 bases; J trimming: 5 bases; junction bases outside the gene matches: 8. The CDR3 extends over 15 amino acids. The CDR3 coding sequence is TGTGCCAGCAGTATGGGTAGCGGGGCCCACAATGAGCAGTTCTTC. As protein: CASSMGSGAHNEQFF.

The V and J genes are TRBV4-1 and TRBJ1-2; D gene unclear. V gave up 4 bases and J gave up 8 bases, with 8 bases separating them. Germline CDR1 is MGHRA and CDR2 is YSYEKL. The CDR3 contains 11 residues. The CDR3 nucleotides are TGCGCCAGCAGCCCAGGCGACGGCTACACCTTC. It specifies CASSPGDGYTF.